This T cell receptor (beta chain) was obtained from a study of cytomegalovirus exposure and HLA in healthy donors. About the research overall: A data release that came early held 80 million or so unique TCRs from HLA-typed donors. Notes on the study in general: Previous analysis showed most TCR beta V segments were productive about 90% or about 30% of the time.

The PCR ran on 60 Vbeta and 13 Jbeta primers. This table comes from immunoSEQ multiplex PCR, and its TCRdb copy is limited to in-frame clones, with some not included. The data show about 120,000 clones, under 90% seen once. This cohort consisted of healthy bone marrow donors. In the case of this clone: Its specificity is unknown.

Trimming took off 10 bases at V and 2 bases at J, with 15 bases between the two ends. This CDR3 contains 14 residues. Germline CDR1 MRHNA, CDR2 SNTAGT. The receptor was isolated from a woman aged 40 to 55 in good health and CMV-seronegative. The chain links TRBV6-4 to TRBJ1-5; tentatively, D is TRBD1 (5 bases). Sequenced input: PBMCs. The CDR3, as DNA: TGTGCCACCCCCCAGGGTAGGCGCAATCAGCCCCAGCATTTT. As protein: CATPQGRRNQPQHF.